A selection of T cell receptor beta chains follows, all from one sample in a study of blood T cell repertoires in COVID-19. Assay: immunoSEQ multiplex PCR; the TCRdb copy retains only in-frame clones and omits some. This table holds 150,000 or so clones, about 90% found once. Material for sequencing was peripheral blood. The receptors come from a woman aged 65 to 85 with acute or convalescent COVID-19. Each CDR3 is given with its conserved first and last residue. The D gene is left open where the match is weak. Part of the rows lack a size; the others show once, few, many or a class for expanded clones.

TRBJ1-4 TRBV5-5 . 15 . TGTGCCAGCAGCTTGGGGCAGTTTGCGGGTGAAAAACTGTTTTTT CASSLGQFAGEKLFF
TRBJ2-2 TRBV6-5 once 13 . TGTGCCAGCACCAGGGCTAACACCGGGGAGCTGTTTTTT CASTRANTGELFF
TRBJ1-5 TRBV7-8 few 15 . TGTGCCAGCAGCTTAGGGGGGGGGCGGAATCAGCCCCAGCATTTT CASSLGGGRNQPQHF
TRBJ2-1 TRBV5-1 few 15 . TGCGCCAGCAGCTTGGGACAGCCCCCCTACAATGAGCAGTTCTTC CASSLGQPPYNEQFF
TRBJ1-5 TRBV28 many 18 TRBD1 TGTGCCAGCAGTTTAAGAAGCTCGGGACAGGGGGTGGCGAAGCCCCAGCATTTT CASSLRSSGQGVAKPQHF
TRBJ1-4 TRBV14 . 13 . TGTGCCAGCAGCCGGGGGCTACAGGAAAAACTGTTTTTT CASSRGLQEKLFF
TRBJ2-2 TRBV27 . 17 TRBD1 TGTGCCAGCAGCCCTGGGGGGACAGGCCGAAACACCGGGGAGCTGTTTTTT CASSPGGTGRNTGELFF
TRBJ1-1 TRBV28 few 14 TRBD1 TGTGCCAGCAGTTCACAGGGGCTGAACACTGAAGCTTTCTTT CASSSQGLNTEAFF
TRBJ2-5 TRBV4-2 . 16 TRBD1 TGTGCCAGCAGCCAAGATCTTGGGACAGGAGGAGAGACCCAGTACTTC CASSQDLGTGGETQYF
TRBJ2-6 TRBV30 few 16 TRBD1 TGTGCCTGGAGGGGACAGGGTGGTTTTGGGGCCAACGTCCTGACTTTC CAWRGQGGFGANVLTF
TRBJ1-2 TRBV5-4 . 14 TRBD1 TGTGCCAGCAGCCGGGACAGAGAGATAGGGGGCTACACCTTC CASSRDREIGGYTF
TRBJ1-1 TRBV7-2 . 16 TRBD1 TGTGCCAGCAGCTTAGTATCGGGACAGGGGAACACTGAAGCTTTCTTT CASSLVSGQGNTEAFF
TRBJ1-2 TRBV4-2 few 16 . TGTGCCAGCAGCCAAGTGGTCGGCGGGACTACGGGGGGCTACACCTTC CASSQVVGGTTGGYTF
TRBJ2-1 TRBV7-2 . 13 . TGTGCCAGCAGCTTCCAGTCCTACAATGAGCAGTTCTTC CASSFQSYNEQFF
TRBJ2-7 TRBV5-6 . 16 TRBD2 TGTGCCAGCAGCTCACAGAGCGGGAGGGCCTTCTACGAGCAGTACTTC CASSSQSGRAFYEQYF
TRBJ1-1 TRBV10-3 . 15 . TGTGCCACGTCTAGTAGGGGGAGCATGAACACTGAAGCTTTCTTT CATSSRGSMNTEAFF
TRBJ2-4 TRBV4-1 . 18 TRBD2 TGCGCCAGCAGCCAAGATGTATCGTCGAGAACTAGCGGGAGTGATCAGTACTTC CASSQDVSSRTSGSDQYF
TRBJ1-2 TRBV19 . 16 . TGTGCCAGTAGTCTCACGACAGAGAGCCTTAACTATGGCTACACCTTC CASSLTTESLNYGYTF
TRBJ1-2 TRBV4-3 . 15 TRBD1 TGCGCCAGCAGCCAAGCCGACAGGGGAAACTATGGCTACACCTTC CASSQADRGNYGYTF
TRBJ2-4 TRBV6-6 . 13 . TGTGCCAGCAGTCCCGAGGCCAAAAACATTCAGTACTTC CASSPEAKNIQYF
TRBJ1-5 TRBV15 . 15 . TGTGCCACCAGCCCAGGCGGGGGACTGGGGCAGCCCCAGCATTTT CATSPGGGLGQPQHF
TRBJ1-2 TRBV3-1/TRBV3-2 . 18 TRBD1 TGTGCCAGCAGCCAAGCTTTTGGGACAGGGGGCTCGAGGTATGGCTACACCTTC CASSQAFGTGGSRYGYTF
TRBJ2-7 TRBV18 . 14 TRBD1 TGTGCCAGCTCACGACAGGGAAAAGGCTACGAGCAGTACTTC CASSRQGKGYEQYF
TRBJ1-2 TRBV4-3 . 14 . TGCGCCAGCAGCCAAGATCTCAGTAACTATGGCTACACCTTC CASSQDLSNYGYTF
TRBJ2-4 TRBV5-1 . 15 TRBD1 TGCGCCAGCAGCTTGGCCGGCGGGACAGGGAACATTCAGTACTTC CASSLAGGTGNIQYF
TRBJ1-2 TRBV20-1 . 13 TRBD1 TGCAGTGCTAGTAGGGACAGGGTTAAGGGCTACACCTTC CSASRDRVKGYTF
TRBJ2-2 TRBV28 . 15 . TGTGCCAGCAGTTCTGGTGGAGGATCGCCCGGGGAGCTGTTTTTT CASSSGGGSPGELFF
TRBJ2-3 TRBV29-1 . 12 . TGCAGCGTTGAGGTCTACACAGATACGCAGTATTTT CSVEVYTDTQYF
TRBJ1-5 TRBV7-9 . 13 . TGTGCCAGCAGCTCATCAGGGGATCAGCCCCAGCATTTT CASSSSGDQPQHF
TRBJ1-1 TRBV15 . 12 . TGTGCCACCACCCGGGGGAACACTGAAGCTTTCTTT CATTRGNTEAFF
TRBJ1-1 TRBV24-1 . 14 TRBD1 TGTGCCACCAGTACAGGGGGTTTGAACACTGAAGCTTTCTTT CATSTGGLNTEAFF
TRBJ1-1 TRBV4-3 . 16 . TGCGCCAGCAGCCAAATGGCGGACTACCTGAACACTGAAGCTTTCTTT CASSQMADYLNTEAFF
TRBJ1-5 TRBV6-6 once 14 TRBD1 TGTGCCAGCAGATCGACAGGGTTCAATCAGCCCCAGCATTTT CASRSTGFNQPQHF
TRBJ1-5 TRBV19 few 16 TRBD1 TGTGCCAGTAGGGACAGGGGGCATTATAGCAATCAGCCCCAGCATTTT CASRDRGHYSNQPQHF
TRBJ2-3 TRBV6-5 . 13 TRBD2 TGTGCCAGCAGCGGGACTAGTAGAGATACGCAGTATTTT CASSGTSRDTQYF
TRBJ1-1 TRBV29-1 . 14 . TGCAGCGTTGCCATAACACAGGGTAACACTGAAGCTTTCTTT CSVAITQGNTEAFF
TRBJ2-1 TRBV6-2/TRBV6-3 . 19 TRBD1 TGTGCCAGCAGTTATCAGAGGACAGGGGATTATTTCTCCTACAATGAGCAGTTCTTC CASSYQRTGDYFSYNEQFF
TRBJ2-2 TRBV24-1 . 16 TRBD2 TGTGCCACCAGTGATTCTAGCGGGAGAAACACCGGGGAGCTGTTTTTT CATSDSSGRNTGELFF
TRBJ2-3 TRBV6-5 once 14 . TGTGCCAGCAGACTCCAGGGTTCCGGAGATACGCAGTATTTT CASRLQGSGDTQYF